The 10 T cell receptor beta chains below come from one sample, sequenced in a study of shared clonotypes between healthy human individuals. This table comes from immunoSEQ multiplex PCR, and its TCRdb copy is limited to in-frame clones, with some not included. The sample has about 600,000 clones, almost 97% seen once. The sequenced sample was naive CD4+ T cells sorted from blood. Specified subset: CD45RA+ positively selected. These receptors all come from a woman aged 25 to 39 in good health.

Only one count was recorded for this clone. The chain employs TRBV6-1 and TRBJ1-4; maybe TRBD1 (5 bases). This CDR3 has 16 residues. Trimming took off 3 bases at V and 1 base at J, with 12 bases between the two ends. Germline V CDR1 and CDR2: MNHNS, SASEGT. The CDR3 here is CASSEKQALTNEKLFF. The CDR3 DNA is TGTGCCAGCAGTGAGAAACAGGCGCTAACTAATGAAAAACTGTTTTTT.

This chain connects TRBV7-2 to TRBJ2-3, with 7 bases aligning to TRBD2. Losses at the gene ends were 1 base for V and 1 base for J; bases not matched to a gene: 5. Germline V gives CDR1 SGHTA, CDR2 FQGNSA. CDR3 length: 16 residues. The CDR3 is CASSLGPLAGTDTQYF. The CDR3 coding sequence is TGTGCCAGCAGCTTAGGTCCGCTAGCGGGCACAGATACGCAGTATTTT.

CDR3 nucleotides: TGCGCCAGCAGTCACACAGGGCAACAGCCCCAGCATTTT. It translates to CASSHTGQQPQHF. The genes are TRBV10-2 and TRBJ1-5; possibly TRBD1 for D (6 bases). The CDR3 runs 13 residues. The ends were cut back, 5 bases at V and 7 bases at J, with 12 bases in the middle. CDR1 WSHSY and CDR2 SAAADI come from the germline V gene.

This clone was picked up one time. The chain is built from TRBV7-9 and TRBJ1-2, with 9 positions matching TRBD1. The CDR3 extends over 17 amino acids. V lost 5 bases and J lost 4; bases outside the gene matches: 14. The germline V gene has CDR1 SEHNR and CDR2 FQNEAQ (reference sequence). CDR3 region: CASSVTGGGLLGYGYTF. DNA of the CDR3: TGTGCCAGCAGCGTGACAGGGGGTGGGCTACTCGGCTATGGCTACACCTTC.

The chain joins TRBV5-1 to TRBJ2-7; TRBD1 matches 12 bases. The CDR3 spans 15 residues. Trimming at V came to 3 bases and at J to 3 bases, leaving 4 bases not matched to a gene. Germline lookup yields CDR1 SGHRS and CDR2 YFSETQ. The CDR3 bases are TGCGCCAGCAGCTCGTGGGACAGGGGGCTCTACGAGCAGTACTTC. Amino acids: CASSSWDRGLYEQYF.

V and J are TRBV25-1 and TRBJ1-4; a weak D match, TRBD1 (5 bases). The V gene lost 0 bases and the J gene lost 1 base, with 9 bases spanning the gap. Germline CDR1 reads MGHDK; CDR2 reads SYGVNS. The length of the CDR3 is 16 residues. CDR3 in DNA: TGTGCCAGCAGTGAATACCCCCAGGGAACTAATGAAAAACTGTTTTTT. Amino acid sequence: CASSEYPQGTNEKLFF.

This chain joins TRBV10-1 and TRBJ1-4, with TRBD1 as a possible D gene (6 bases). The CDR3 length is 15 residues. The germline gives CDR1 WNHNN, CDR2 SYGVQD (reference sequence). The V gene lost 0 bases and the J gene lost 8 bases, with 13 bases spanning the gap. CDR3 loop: CASSESTGGWEKLFF. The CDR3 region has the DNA TGCGCCAGCAGTGAGTCTACCGGGGGCTGGGAAAAACTGTTTTTT.

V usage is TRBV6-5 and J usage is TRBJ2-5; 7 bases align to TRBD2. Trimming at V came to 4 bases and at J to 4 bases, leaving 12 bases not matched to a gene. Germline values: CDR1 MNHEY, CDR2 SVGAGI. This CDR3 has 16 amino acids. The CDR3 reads CASSWGVGGRVETQYF. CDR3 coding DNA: TGTGCCAGCAGTTGGGGGGTCGGTGGGAGGGTAGAGACCCAGTACTTC.

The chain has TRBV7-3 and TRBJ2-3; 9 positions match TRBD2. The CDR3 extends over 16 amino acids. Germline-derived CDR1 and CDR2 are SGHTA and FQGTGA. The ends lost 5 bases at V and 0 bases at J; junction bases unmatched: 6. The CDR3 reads CASSQGTSPSTDTQYF. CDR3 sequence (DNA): TGTGCCAGCAGCCAGGGGACTAGCCCCAGCACAGATACGCAGTATTTT.

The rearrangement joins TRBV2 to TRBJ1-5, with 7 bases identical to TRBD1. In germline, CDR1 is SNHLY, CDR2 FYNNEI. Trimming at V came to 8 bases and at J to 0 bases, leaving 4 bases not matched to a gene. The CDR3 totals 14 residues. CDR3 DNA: TGTGCCAGCCAGGGACAGTATAGCAATCAGCCCCAGCATTTT. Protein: CASQGQYSNQPQHF.